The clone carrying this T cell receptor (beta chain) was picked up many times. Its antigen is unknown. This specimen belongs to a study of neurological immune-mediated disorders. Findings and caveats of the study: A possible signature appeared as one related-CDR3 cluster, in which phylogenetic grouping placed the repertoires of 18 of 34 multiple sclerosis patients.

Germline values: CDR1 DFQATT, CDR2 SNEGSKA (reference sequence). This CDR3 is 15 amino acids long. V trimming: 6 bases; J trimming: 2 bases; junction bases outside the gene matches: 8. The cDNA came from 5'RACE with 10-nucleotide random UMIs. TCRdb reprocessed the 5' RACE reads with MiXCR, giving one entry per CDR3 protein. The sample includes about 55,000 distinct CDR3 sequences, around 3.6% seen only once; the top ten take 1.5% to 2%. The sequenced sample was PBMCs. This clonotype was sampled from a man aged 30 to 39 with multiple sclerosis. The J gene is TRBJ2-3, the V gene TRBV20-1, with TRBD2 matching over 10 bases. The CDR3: CSAPSSGRATDTQYF. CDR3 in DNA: TGCAGTGCCCCGTCCAGCGGGAGGGCCACAGATACGCAGTATTTT.